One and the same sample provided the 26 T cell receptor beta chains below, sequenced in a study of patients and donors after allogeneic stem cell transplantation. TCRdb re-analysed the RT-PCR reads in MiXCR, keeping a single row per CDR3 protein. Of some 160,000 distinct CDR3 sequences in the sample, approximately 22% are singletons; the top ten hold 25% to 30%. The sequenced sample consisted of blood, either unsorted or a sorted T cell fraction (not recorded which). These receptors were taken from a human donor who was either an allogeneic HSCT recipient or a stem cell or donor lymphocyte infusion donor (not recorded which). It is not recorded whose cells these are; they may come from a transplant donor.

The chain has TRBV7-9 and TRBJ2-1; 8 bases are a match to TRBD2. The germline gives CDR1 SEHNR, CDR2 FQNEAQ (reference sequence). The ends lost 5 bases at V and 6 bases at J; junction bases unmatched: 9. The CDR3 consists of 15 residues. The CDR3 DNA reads TGTGCCAGCAGCCCACCGGGACTAGGACCCAATGAGCAGTTCTTC. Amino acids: CASSPPGLGPNEQFF.

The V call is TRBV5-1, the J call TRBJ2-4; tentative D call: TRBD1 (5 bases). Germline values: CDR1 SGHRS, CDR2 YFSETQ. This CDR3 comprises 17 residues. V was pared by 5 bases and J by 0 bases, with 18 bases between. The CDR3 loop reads CASSFTTGFLAKNIQYF. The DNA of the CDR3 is TGCGCCAGCAGTTTTACAACAGGATTCTTAGCCAAAAACATTCAGTACTTC.

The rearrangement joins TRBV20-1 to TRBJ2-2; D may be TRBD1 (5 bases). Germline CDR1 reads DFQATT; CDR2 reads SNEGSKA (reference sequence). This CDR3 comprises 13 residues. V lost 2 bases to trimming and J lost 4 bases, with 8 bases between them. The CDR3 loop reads CSARPGSTGELFF. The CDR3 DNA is TGCAGTGCTAGACCAGGGTCCACCGGGGAGCTGTTTTTT.

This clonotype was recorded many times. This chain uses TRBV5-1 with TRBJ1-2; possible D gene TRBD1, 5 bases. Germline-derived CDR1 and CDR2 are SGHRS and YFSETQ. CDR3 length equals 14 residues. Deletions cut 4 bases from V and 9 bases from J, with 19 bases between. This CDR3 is CASSRGPGGESYTF. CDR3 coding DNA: TGCGCCAGCAGCAGGGGACCGGGTGGTGAGAGCTACACCTTC.

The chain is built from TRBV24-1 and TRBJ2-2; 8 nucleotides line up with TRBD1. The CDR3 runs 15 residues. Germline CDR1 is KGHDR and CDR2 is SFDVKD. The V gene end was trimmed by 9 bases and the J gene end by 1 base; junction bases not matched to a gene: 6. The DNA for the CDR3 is TGTGCCACCGCAGGGGGCGGCCTGAACACCGGGGAGCTGTTTTTT. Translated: CATAGGGLNTGELFF.

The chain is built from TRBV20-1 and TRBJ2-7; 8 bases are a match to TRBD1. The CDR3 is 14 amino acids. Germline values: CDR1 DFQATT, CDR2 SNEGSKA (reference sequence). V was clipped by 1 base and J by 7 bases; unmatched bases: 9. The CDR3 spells CSARADRASIEQYF. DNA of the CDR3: TGCAGTGCTAGAGCGGACAGGGCCTCCATTGAGCAGTACTTC.

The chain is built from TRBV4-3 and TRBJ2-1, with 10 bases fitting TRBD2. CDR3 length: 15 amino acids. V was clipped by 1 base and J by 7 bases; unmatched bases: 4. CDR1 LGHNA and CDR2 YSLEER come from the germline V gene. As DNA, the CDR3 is TGCGCCAGCAGCCAAGCCAGCGGGAGGGGTAATGAGCAGTTCTTC. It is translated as CASSQASGRGNEQFF.

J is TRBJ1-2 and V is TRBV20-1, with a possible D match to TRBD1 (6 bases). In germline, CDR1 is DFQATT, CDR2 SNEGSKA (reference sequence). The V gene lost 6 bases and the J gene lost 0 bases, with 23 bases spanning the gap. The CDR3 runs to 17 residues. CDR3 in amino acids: CSARRRDKGRSNYGYTF. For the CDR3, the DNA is TGCAGTGCCCGACGTCGGGACAAGGGCCGGTCTAACTATGGCTACACCTTC.

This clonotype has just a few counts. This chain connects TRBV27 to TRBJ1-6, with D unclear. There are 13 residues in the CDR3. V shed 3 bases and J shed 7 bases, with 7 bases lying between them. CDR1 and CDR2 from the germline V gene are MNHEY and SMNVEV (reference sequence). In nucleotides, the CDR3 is TGTGCCAGCAGTTTTTTTAGGAATTCACCCCTCCACTTT. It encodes CASSFFRNSPLHF.

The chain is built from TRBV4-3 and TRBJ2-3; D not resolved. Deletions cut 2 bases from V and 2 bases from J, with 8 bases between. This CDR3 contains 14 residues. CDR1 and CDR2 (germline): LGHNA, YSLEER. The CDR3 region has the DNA TGCGCCAGCAGCCAACAGGACCTCACAGATACGCAGTATTTT. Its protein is CASSQQDLTDTQYF.

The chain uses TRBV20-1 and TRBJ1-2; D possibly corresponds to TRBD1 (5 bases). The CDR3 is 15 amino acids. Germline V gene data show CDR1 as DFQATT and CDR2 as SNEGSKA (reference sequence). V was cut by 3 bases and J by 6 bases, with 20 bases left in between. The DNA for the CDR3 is TGCAGTGCTAGTTTTGAGGGACTAATTCCCAATGGCTACACCTTC. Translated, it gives CSASFEGLIPNGYTF.

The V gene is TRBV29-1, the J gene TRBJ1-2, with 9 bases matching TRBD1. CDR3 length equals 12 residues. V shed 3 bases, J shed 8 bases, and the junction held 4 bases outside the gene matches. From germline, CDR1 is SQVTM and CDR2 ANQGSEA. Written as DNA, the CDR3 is TGCAGCGTTGAGGGACAGGGCTACGGCTACACCTTC. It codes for CSVEGQGYGYTF.

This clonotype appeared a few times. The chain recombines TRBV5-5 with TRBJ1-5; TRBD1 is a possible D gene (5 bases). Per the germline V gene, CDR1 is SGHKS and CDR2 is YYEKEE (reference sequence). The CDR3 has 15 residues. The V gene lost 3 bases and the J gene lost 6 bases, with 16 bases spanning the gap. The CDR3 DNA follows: TGTGCCAGCAGCTGGGATGGGGCGCGGGGTCAGCCCCAGCATTTT. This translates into CASSWDGARGQPQHF.

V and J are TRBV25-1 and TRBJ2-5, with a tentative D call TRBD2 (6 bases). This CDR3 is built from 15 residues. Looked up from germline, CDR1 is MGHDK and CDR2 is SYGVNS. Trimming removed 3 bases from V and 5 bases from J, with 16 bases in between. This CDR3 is CASSEARGGGETQYF. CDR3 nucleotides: TGTGCCAGCAGTGAGGCTAGGGGAGGCGGGGAGACCCAGTACTTC.

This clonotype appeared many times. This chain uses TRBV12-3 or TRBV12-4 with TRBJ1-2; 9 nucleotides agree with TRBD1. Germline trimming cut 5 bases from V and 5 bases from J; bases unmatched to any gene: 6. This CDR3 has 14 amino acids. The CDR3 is CASSPRDRAYGYTF. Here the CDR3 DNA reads TGTGCCAGCAGTCCTAGGGACAGGGCATATGGCTACACCTTC.

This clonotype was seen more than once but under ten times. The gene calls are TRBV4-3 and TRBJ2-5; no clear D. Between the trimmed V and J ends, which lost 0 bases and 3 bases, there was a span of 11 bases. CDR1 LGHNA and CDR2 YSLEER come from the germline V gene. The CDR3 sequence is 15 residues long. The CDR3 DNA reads TGCGCCAGCAGCCAAGAAAGTGACACCAAAGAGACCCAGTACTTC. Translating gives CASSQESDTKETQYF.

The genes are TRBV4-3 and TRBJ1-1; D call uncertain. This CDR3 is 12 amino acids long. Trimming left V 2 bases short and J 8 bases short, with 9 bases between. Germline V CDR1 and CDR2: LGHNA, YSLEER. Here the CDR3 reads CASSQWGTEAFF. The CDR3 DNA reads TGCGCCAGCAGCCAATGGGGAACGGAAGCTTTCTTT.

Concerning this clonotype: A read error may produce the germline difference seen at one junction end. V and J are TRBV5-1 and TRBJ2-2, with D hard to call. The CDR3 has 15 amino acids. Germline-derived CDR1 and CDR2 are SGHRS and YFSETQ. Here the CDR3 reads CARSLLTANTGELFF. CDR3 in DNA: TGCGCCAGAAGCTTATTGACCGCGAACACCGGGGAGCTGTTTTTT.

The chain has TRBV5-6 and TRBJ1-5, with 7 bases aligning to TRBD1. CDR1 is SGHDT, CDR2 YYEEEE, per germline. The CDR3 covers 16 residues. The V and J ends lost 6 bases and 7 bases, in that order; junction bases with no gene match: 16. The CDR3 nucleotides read TGTGCCAGCACCCAAGGAGCGACAGGGATCCTGCAGCCCCAGCATTTT. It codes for CASTQGATGILQPQHF. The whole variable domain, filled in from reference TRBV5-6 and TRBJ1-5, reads DAGVTQSPTHLIKTRGQQVTLRCSPKSGHDTVSWYQQALGQGPQFIFQYYEEEERQRGNFPDRFSGHQFPNYSSELNVNALLLGDSALYLCASTQGATGILQPQHFGDGTRLSIL.

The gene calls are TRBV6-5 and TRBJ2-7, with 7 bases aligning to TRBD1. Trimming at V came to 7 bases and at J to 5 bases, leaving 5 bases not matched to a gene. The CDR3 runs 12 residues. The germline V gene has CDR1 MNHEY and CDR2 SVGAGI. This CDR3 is CASTGTVDEQYF. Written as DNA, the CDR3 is TGTGCCAGCACGGGGACAGTCGACGAGCAGTACTTC.

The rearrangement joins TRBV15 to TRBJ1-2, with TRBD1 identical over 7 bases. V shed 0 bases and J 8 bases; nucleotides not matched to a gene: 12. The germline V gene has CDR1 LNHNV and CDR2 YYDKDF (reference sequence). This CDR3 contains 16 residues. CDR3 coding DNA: TGTGCCACCAGCAGAGACCTAGTGCCGGGACAGAAAGGCTACACCTTC. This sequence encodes CATSRDLVPGQKGYTF.

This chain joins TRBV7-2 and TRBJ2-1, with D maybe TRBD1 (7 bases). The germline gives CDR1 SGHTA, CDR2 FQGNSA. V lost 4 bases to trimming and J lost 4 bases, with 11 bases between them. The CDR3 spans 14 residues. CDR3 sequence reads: CASSSTGTYNEQFF. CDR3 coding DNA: TGTGCCAGCAGCTCGACAGGGACTTACAATGAGCAGTTCTTC.

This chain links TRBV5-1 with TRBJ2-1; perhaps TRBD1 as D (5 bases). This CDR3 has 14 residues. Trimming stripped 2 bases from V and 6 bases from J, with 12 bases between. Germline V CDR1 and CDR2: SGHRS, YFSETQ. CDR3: CASSFDSLGNEQFF. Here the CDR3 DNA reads TGCGCCAGCAGCTTTGACAGTCTTGGCAATGAGCAGTTCTTC.

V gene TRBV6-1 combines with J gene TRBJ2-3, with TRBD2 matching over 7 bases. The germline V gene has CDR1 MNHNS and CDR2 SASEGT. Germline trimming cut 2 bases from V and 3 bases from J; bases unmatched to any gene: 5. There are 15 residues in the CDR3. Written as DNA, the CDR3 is TGTGCCAGCAGTGAACGGGGGGAAGAGACAGATACGCAGTATTTT. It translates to CASSERGEETDTQYF.

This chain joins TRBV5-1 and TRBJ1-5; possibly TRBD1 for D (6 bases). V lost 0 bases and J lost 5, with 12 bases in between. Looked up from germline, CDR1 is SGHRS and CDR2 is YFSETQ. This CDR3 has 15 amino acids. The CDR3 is CASSLAGEDDQPQHF. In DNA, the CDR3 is TGCGCCAGCAGCTTGGCAGGGGAAGACGATCAGCCCCAGCATTTT.

The CDR3 reads CASSKNDTDRGYEQYF. CDR3 coding DNA: TGTGCCAGCAGCAAAAACGATACGGACAGGGGCTACGAGCAGTACTTC. This rearrangement joins TRBV21-1 to TRBJ2-7; TRBD1, the table's D call, lacks a check against the DNA. TRBV21-1 has pseudogene status. The CDR3 runs 16 residues.